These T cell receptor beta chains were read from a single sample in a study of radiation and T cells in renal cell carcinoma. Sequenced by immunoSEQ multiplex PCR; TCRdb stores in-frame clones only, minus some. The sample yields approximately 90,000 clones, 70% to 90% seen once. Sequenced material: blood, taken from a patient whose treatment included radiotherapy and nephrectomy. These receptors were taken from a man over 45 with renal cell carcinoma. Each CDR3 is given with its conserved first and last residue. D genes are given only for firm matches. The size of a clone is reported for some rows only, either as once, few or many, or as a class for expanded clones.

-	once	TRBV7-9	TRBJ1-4	TGTGCCAGCAGCCAAACAGGGACGACTATTGAAAAACTGTTTTTT	CASSQTGTTIEKLFF
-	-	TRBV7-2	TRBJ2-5	TGTGCCAGCAGCCACGACCACCAAGAGACCCAGTACTTC	CASSHDHQETQYF
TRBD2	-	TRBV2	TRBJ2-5	TGTGCCAGCAGCCCGGGACTAGCGGGAGAGACCCAGTACTTC	CASSPGLAGETQYF
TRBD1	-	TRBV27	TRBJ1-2	TGTGCCAGCAGTTTATCCAGACAGGGTTTTGGCTACACCTTC	CASSLSRQGFGYTF
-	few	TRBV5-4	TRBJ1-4	TGTGCCAGCAGCTCAGGAAAACGAAATGAAAAACTGTTTTTT	CASSSGKRNEKLFF
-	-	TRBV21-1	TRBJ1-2	TGTGCCAGCAGCCCCCCGCAGGGACCTAACTATGGCTACACCTTC	CASSPPQGPNYGYTF
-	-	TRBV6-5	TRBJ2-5	TGTGCCAGCAGTTACTCAAATACCCAGGGGACCCAGTACTTC	CASSYSNTQGTQYF
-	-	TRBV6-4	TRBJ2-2	TGTGCCAGCAGTCCCGGACAGTTCACCGGGGAGCTGTTTTTT	CASSPGQFTGELFF
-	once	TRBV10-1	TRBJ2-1	TGCGCCAGCAGTGAGACCGGGAGCTCCTACAATGAGCAGTTCTTC	CASSETGSSYNEQFF
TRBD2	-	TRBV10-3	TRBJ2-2	TGTGCCTCGAATAGGGCTAGCGGGGGCCCCGACACCGGGGAGCTGTTTTTT	CASNRASGGPDTGELFF
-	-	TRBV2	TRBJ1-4	TGTGCCAGCTCCGACGGTCCTTTTAATGAAAAACTGTTTTTT	CASSDGPFNEKLFF
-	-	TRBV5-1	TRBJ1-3	TGCGCCAGCAGCCCCACGTTTGGGCTCGACTATGGAAACACCATATATTTT	CASSPTFGLDYGNTIYF
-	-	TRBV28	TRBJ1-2	TGTGCCAGCAGTTACAGCGTCAACATCAATGGCTACACCTTC	CASSYSVNINGYTF
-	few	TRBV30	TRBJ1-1	TGTGCCTGGAGTGAGACGGGTGCTGAAGCTTTCTTT	CAWSETGAEAFF
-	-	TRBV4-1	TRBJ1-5	TGCGCCAGCAGCCACCGGGGCCCGCTTAGCAATCAGCCCCAGCATTTT	CASSHRGPLSNQPQHF
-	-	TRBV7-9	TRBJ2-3	TGTGCCAGCAGGGCACTCACTAGCACAGATACGCAGTATTTT	CASRALTSTDTQYF
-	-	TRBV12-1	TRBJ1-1	TGTGCCAGCAGCAAACCCCGACATGTCGGTCTAGCTTTCTTT	CASSKPRHVGLAFF
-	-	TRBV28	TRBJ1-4	TGTGCCAGCACTTTAGGGGGTCGAGAGGAAAAACTGTTTTTT	CASTLGGREEKLFF
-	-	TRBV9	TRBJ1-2	TGTGCCAGCAGCGCCCAAGCAGGGGCTCGCGGCTACACCTTC	CASSAQAGARGYTF
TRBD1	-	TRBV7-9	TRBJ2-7	TGTGCCAGCAGCGCACAGGGGTACGAGCAGTACTTC	CASSAQGYEQYF
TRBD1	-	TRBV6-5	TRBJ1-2	TGTGCCAGCAGATTCGACAGGGCTGACTATGGCTACACCTTC	CASRFDRADYGYTF
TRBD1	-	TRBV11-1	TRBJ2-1	TGTGCCAGCAGCTTAGCGACAGGACAGGGGGACTACAATGAGCAGTTCTTC	CASSLATGQGDYNEQFF
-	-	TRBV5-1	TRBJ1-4	TGCGCCAGCAGCAGGGCAGATAATGAAAAACTGTTTTTT	CASSRADNEKLFF
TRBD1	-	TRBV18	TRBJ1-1	TGTGCCAGCACGACAGGGCTCCAAAACACTGAAGCTTTCTTT	CASTTGLQNTEAFF
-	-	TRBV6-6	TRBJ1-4	TGTGCCAGCAGGTTGCCGGGGACTAATGAAAAACTGTTTTTT	CASRLPGTNEKLFF
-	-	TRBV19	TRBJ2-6	TGTGCCATTTCGGAAGGTTCTGGGGCCAACGTCCTGACTTTC	CAISEGSGANVLTF
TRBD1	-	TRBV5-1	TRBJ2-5	TGCGCCAGCAGCTTGATTACGGGACAGGGAGGCGAGACCCAGTACTTC	CASSLITGQGGETQYF
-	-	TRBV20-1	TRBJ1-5	TGCAGTGCTAGTCAGCCCCAGCATTTT	CSASQPQHF
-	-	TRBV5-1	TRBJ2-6	TGCGCCAGCAGCGCAGCTCCGGGGGGCGCTGGGGCCAACGTCCTGACTTTC	CASSAAPGGAGANVLTF
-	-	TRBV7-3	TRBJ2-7	TGTGCCAGCAGCCCCACCGGTCGCGGCTACGAGCAGTACTTC	CASSPTGRGYEQYF
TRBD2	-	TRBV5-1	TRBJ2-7	TGCGCCAGCAGCTTGGCACTAGCGGGGGTCTACGAGCAGTACTTC	CASSLALAGVYEQYF
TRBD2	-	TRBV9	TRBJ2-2	TGTGCCAGCAGCGTAGGCGGGAGAGTCACCGGGGAGCTGTTTTTT	CASSVGGRVTGELFF
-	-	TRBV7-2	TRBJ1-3	TGTGCCAGCAGCCCGGGCCCTGGAAACACCATATATTTT	CASSPGPGNTIYF
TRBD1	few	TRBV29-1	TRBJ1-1	TGCAGCTCCGGCTCGAGGGGGCTGGACACTGAAGCTTTCTTT	CSSGSRGLDTEAFF
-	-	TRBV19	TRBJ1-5	TGTGCCAGTAAAAGCTCGGGGGAGAATCAGCCCCAGCATTTT	CASKSSGENQPQHF
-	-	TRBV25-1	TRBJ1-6	TGTGCCAGCAGTGAGGCTAGTTGGGGCTCCTATAATTCACCCCTCCACTTT	CASSEASWGSYNSPLHF
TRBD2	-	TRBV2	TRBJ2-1	TGTGCCAGCACCTCGTCGACTAGCGGGAGGGCCGGTGGTTCCTACAATGAGCAGTTCTTC	CASTSSTSGRAGGSYNEQFF
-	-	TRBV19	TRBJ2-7	TGTGCCAGTAGTATGCGGGGCCCGAGCTCCTACGAGCAGTACTTC	CASSMRGPSSYEQYF
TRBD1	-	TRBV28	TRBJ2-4	TGTGCCAGCAGTTTATCGACAGGGATAGCCAAAAACATTCAGTACTTC	CASSLSTGIAKNIQYF
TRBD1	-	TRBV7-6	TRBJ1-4	TGTGCCAGCAGCTCGGGGACAGTGGCTAATGAAAAACTGTTTTTT	CASSSGTVANEKLFF
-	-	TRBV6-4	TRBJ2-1	TGTGCCAGCGGCCGACAGTGGAGCTCCTACAATGAGCAGTTCTTC	CASGRQWSSYNEQFF
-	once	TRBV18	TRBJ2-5	TGTGCCAGCTCACCAGACCAAGAGACCCAGTACTTC	CASSPDQETQYF
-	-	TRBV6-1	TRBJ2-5	TGTGCCAGCAGTGGATACAGCGACTCGAACTTC	CASSGYSDSNF